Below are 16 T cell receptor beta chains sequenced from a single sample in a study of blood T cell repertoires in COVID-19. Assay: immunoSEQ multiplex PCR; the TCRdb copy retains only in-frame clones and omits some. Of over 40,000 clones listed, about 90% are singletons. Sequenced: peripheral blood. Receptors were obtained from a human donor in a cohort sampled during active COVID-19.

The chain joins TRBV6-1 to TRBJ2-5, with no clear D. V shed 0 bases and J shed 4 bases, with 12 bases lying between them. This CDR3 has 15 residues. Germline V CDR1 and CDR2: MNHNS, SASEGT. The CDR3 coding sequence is TGTGCCAGCAGTGAAGCGGCCACAAGATCAGAGACCCAGTACTTC. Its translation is CASSEAATRSETQYF.

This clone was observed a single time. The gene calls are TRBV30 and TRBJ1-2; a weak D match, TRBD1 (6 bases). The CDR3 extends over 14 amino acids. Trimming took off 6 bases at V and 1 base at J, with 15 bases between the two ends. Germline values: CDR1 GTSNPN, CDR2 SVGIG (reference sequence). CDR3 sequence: CACHDRKDNYGYTF. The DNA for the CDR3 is TGTGCCTGCCATGACAGGAAGGATAACTATGGCTACACCTTC.

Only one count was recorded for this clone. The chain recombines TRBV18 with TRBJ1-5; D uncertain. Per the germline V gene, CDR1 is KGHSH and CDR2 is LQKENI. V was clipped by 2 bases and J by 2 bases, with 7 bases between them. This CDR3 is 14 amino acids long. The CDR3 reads CASSPTSRNQPQHF. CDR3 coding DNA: TGTGCCAGCTCACCAACTAGTCGCAATCAGCCCCAGCATTTT.

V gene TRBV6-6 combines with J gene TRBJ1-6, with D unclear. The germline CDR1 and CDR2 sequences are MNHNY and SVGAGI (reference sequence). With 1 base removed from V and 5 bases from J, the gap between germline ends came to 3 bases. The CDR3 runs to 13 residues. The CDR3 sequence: CASSYLDNSPLHF. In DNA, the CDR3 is TGTGCCAGCAGTTACTTAGATAATTCACCCCTCCACTTT.

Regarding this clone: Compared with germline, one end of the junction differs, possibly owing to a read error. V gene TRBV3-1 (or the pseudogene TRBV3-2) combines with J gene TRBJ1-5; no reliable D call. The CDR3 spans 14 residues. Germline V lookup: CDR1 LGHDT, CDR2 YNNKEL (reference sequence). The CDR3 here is CASPWGGGNRPQHF. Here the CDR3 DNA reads TGTGCCAGCCCATGGGGAGGCGGCAATCGGCCCCAGCATTTT.

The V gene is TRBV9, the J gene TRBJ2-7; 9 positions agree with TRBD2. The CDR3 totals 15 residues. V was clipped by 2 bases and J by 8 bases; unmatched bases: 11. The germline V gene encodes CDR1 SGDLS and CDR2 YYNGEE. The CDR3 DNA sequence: TGTGCCAGCAGCGTCCGGGGAGCGGGAGGCGACAAGCAGTACTTC. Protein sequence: CASSVRGAGGDKQYF.

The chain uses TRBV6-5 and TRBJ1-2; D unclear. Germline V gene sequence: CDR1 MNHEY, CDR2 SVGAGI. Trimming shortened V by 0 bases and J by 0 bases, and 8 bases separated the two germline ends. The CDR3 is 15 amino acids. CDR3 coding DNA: TGTGCCAGCAGTTACTCGCCCTATACTAACTATGGCTACACCTTC. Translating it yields CASSYSPYTNYGYTF.

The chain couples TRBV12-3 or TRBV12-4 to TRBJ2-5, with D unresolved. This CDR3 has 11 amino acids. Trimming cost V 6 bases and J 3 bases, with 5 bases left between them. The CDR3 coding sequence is TGTGCCAGCAGGCGGAAAGAGACCCAGTACTTC. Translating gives CASRRKETQYF.

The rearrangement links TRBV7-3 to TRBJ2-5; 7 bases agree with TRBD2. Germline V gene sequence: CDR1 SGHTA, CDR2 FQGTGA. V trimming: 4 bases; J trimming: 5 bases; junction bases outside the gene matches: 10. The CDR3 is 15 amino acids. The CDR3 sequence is CASSYSGRGMETQYF. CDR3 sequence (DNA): TGTGCCAGCAGCTACAGCGGGCGGGGGATGGAGACCCAGTACTTC.

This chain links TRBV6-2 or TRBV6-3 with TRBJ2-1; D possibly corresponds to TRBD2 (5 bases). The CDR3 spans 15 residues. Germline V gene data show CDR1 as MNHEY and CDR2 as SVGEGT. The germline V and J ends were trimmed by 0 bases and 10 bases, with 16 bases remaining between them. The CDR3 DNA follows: TGTGCCAGCAGTTACTCTCGACGGGGTTCGCGGGAGCAGTTCTTC. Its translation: CASSYSRRGSREQFF.

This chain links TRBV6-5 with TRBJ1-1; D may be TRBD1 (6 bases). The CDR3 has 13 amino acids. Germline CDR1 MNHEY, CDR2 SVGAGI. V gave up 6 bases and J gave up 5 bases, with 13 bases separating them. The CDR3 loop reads CASSKTGTTEAFF. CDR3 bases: TGTGCCAGCAGCAAGACAGGTACTACTGAAGCTTTCTTT.

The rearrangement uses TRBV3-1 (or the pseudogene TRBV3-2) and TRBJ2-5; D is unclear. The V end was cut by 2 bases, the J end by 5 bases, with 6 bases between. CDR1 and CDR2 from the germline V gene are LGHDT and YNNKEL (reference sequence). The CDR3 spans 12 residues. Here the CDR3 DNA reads TGTGCCAGCAGCCAATTTCGGGAGACCCAGTACTTC. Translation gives CASSQFRETQYF.

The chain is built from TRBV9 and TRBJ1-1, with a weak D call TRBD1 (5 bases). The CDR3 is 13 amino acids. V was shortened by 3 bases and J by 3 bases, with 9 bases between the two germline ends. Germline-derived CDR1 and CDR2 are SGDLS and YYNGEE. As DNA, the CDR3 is TGTGCCAGCAGCGCCCGGGGGGACACTGAAGCTTTCTTT. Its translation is CASSARGDTEAFF.

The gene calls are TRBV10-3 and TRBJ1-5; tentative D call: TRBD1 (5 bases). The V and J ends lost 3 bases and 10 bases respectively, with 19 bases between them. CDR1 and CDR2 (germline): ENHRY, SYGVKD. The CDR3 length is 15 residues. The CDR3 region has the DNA TGTGCCATCAGTGACAACCCCCGGAGGGGCGAACCCCAGCATTTT. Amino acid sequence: CAISDNPRRGEPQHF.

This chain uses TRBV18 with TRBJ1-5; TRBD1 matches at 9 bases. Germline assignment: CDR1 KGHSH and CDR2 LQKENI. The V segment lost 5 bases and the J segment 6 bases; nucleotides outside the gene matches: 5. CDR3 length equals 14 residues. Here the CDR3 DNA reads TGTGCCAGCTCAAGACAGGGGGGAGCTCAGCCCCAGCATTTT. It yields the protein CASSRQGGAQPQHF.

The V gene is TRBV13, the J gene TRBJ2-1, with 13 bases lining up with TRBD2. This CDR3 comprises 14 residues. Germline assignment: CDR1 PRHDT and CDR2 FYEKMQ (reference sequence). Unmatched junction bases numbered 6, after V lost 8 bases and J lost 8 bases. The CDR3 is CASRTSGGAHEQFF. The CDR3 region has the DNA TGTGCCAGCCGCACTAGCGGGGGGGCCCATGAGCAGTTCTTC.